This T cell receptor (beta chain) was retrieved from a study of control samples from healthy donors and cancer patients. Assay: immunoSEQ multiplex PCR; the TCRdb copy retains only in-frame clones and omits some. Of approximately 87,000 clones listed, about nine tenths are singletons. This clone appeared a single time. Other DNA sequences of this sample code for an identical CDR3. The specimen sequenced was blood. This TCR came from a man in his fifties or sixties in good health.

CDR3 sequence: CSVGGRNQPQHF. The CDR3 nucleotides read TGCAGCGTTGGAGGCCGTAATCAGCCCCAGCATTTT. The rearrangement links TRBV29-1 to TRBJ1-5; no reliable D call. This CDR3 comprises 12 residues. V lost 4 bases, J lost 4 bases, and 8 bases lay in between. Germline CDR1 reads SQVTM; CDR2 reads ANQGSEA.